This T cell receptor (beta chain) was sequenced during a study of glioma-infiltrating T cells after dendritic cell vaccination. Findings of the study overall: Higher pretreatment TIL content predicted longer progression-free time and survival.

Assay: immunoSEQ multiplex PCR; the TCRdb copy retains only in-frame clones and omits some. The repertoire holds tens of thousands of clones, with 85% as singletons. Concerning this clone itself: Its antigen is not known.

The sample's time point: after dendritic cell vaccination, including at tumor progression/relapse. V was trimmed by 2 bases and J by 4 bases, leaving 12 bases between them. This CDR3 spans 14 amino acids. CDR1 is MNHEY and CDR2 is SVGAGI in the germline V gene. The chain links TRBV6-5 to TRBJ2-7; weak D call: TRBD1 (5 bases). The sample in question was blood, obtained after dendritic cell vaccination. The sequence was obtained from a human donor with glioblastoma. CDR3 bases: TGTGCCAGCAGTTACAAAGTGGGGCTGTACGAGCAGTACTTC. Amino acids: CASSYKVGLYEQYF.